What follows are 20 T cell receptor beta chains derived from one specimen sequenced in a study of OX40 agonist ivuxolimab in advanced cancers. The protocol was immunoSEQ multiplex PCR, while the TCRdb copy is restricted to in-frame clones and leaves out a portion. The sample holds tens of thousands of clones, over 75% seen once. The material was CD4+ or CD8+ T cells sorted from blood, obtained in a trial of the OX40 agonist ivuxolimab. The receptors derive from an adult with an advanced solid tumor such as melanoma, head and neck, liver or kidney cancer.

The J gene is TRBJ2-5, the V gene TRBV20-1; D is ambiguous. This CDR3 region has 11 residues. V gave up 6 bases and J gave up 4 bases, with 9 bases separating them. Looked up from germline, CDR1 is DFQATT and CDR2 is SNEGSKA (reference sequence). The CDR3 nucleotides read TGCAGTGCCACGGACGGAGAGACCCAGTACTTC. Amino acids: CSATDGETQYF.

This clone was detected once. Mismatch with germline at one junction end may stem from a read error. The J gene is TRBJ2-3, the V gene TRBV2; 8 bases match TRBD2. The CDR3 is made up of 12 amino acids. Germline assignment: CDR1 SNHLY and CDR2 FYNNEI. CDR3 in amino acids: CASSYGGDPRAF. Written as DNA, the CDR3 is TGTGCCAGCTCCTACGGGGGGGATCCCAGGGCTTTT.

A remark on this clone: Compared with germline, one end of the junction differs, possibly owing to a read error. The rearrangement joins TRBV5-3 to TRBJ2-7, with D unresolved. TRBV5-3 is known as an ORF, though its function is uncertain. The CDR3 has 10 residues. DNA for the CDR3: TGTGCCAGAATTGGGCCAACGCTGTTCTTC. Protein product: CARIGPTLFF.

This clone has just one count. The CDR3 reads CASSMRQDSYEQYF. Written as DNA, the CDR3 is TGTGCCAGTAGTATGCGACAGGACTCCTACGAGCAGTACTTC. This chain uses TRBV19 with TRBJ2-7, with a tentative D call TRBD1 (6 bases). V dropped 3 bases and J dropped 0 bases, with 9 bases sitting between them. Germline assignment: CDR1 LNHDA and CDR2 SQIVND (reference sequence). This CDR3 has 14 amino acids.

This clone appeared a single time. The V gene is TRBV19, the J gene TRBJ2-7; D gene uncertain. This CDR3 spans 9 amino acids. V lost 10 bases and J 3 bases, leaving 4 bases between the germline ends. CDR1 is LNHDA, CDR2 SQIVND, per germline (reference sequence). The CDR3 nucleotides are TGTGCCAACCACTACGAGCAGTACTTC. Translating gives CANHYEQYF.

V usage is TRBV4-2 and J usage is TRBJ2-1, with 8 bases identical to TRBD2. Germline trimming cut 1 base from V and 4 bases from J; bases unmatched to any gene: 3. The CDR3 extends over 15 amino acids. Germline CDR1 and CDR2: LGHNA and YNFKEQ. For the CDR3, the DNA is TGTGCCAGCAGCCAAGGTAGCGGGGTTTACAATGAGCAGTTCTTC. Translated, it gives CASSQGSGVYNEQFF.

The chain uses TRBV7-9 and TRBJ2-5, with TRBD2 as a possible D gene (7 bases). CDR3 length: 15 amino acids. Trimming shortened V by 5 bases and J by 7 bases, and 20 bases separated the two germline ends. Germline CDR1 is SEHNR and CDR2 is FQNEAQ (reference sequence). The CDR3 nucleotides read TGTGCCAGCAGCCAATCGGGGGGCGGCCGGGGGACCCAGTACTTC. This codes for CASSQSGGGRGTQYF.

The chain links TRBV13 to TRBJ2-1; D gene unclear. With 1 base removed from V and 3 bases from J, the gap between germline ends came to 10 bases. Germline CDR1 and CDR2: PRHDT and FYEKMQ (reference sequence). This CDR3 is 15 amino acids long. The CDR3 sequence: CASSLEQDFYNEQFF. CDR3 DNA: TGTGCCAGCAGCTTAGAACAAGACTTCTACAATGAGCAGTTCTTC.

V usage is TRBV29-1 and J usage is TRBJ2-1, with a weak D call TRBD1 (6 bases). The CDR3 has 13 residues. Germline CDR1 and CDR2: SQVTM and ANQGSEA. Deletions cut 7 bases from V and 0 bases from J, with 10 bases between. CDR3 protein: CSATGSSYNEQFF. CDR3 DNA: TGCAGCGCTACAGGGAGCTCCTACAATGAGCAGTTCTTC.

The chain recombines TRBV5-6 with TRBJ2-3; D might be TRBD1 (5 bases). Germline values: CDR1 SGHDT, CDR2 YYEEEE. V lost 6 bases, J lost 4 bases, and 12 bases lay in between. This CDR3 comprises 13 residues. The CDR3 nucleotides are TGTGCCAGCAAGGTCAGGGCGTCAGATACGCAGTATTTT. Its translation: CASKVRASDTQYF. Full variable domain (rest looked up from reference TRBV5-6 and TRBJ2-3): DAGVTQSPTHLIKTRGQQVTLRCSPKSGHDTVSWYQQALGQGPQFIFQYYEEEERQRGNFPDRFSGHQFPNYSSELNVNALLLGDSALYLCASKVRASDTQYFGPGTRLTVL.

The chain has TRBV5-1 and TRBJ1-2; possibly TRBD1 for D (6 bases). Per germline, CDR1 SGHRS and CDR2 YFSETQ. V was clipped by 0 bases and J by 3 bases, with 9 bases between them. CDR3 size: 14 residues. CDR3: CASSLEQGHYGYTF. In DNA, the CDR3 is TGCGCCAGCAGCTTGGAACAGGGCCACTATGGCTACACCTTC.

The rearrangement joins TRBV7-2 to TRBJ1-2, with TRBD1 identical over 8 bases. Germline V gene sequence: CDR1 SGHTA, CDR2 FQGNSA. This CDR3 is 16 amino acids long. Trimming took 5 bases from V and 7 from J; bases not matched to a gene: 15. The DNA for the CDR3 is TGTGCCAGCAGCCCAGACCTAGCAGGGGGCTTTGTTGGCTACACCTTC. This translates into CASSPDLAGGFVGYTF.

The gene calls are TRBV11-3 and TRBJ2-1; 9 nucleotides line up with TRBD2. Germline loops: CDR1 SGHNT, CDR2 YENEEA. The CDR3 runs to 18 residues. The J segment lost 8 bases and the V segment lost 5 bases, leaving 19 bases of the junction unmatched. This chain's CDR3 is CASSQKGLSGGTGYEQFF. The CDR3 bases are TGTGCCAGCAGCCAGAAAGGCCTCAGCGGGGGGACCGGTTATGAGCAGTTCTTC.

The chain joins TRBV18 to TRBJ2-2; 11 bases match TRBD2. CDR1 KGHSH and CDR2 LQKENI come from the germline V gene. J gave up 3 bases and V 8 bases, and 5 bases lay outside the gene matches. The length of the CDR3 is 15 residues. CDR3 loop: CASNPGLADTGELFF. The CDR3 bases are TGTGCCAGCAACCCGGGACTAGCGGACACCGGGGAGCTGTTTTTT.

A single count supports this clone. The chain carries TRBV7-2 and TRBJ2-7; 15 bases match TRBD2. Germline assignment: CDR1 SGHTA and CDR2 FQGNSA. V lost 6 bases to trimming and J lost 2 bases; unmatched junction nucleotides: 2. The CDR3 runs 15 residues. The CDR3 nucleotides read TGTGCCAGCAGGAGGACTAGCGGGAGGGCCTACGAGCAGTACTTC. Translated: CASRRTSGRAYEQYF.

This chain connects TRBV6-5 to TRBJ2-5; 7 nucleotides line up with TRBD1. Germline V gives CDR1 MNHEY, CDR2 SVGAGI. After removal of 6 bases from V and 0 bases from J, the junction contained 7 bases not matched to a gene. The CDR3 extends over 15 amino acids. The CDR3 reads CASSRTGTYQETQYF. The CDR3 DNA reads TGTGCCAGCAGCAGGACAGGCACATACCAAGAGACCCAGTACTTC.

This clone occurred a few times. V gene TRBV6-6 combines with J gene TRBJ1-1, with D maybe TRBD1 (5 bases). The V end lost 8 bases, the J end lost 1 base, and 14 bases lay between the germline ends. Germline assignment: CDR1 MNHNY and CDR2 SVGAGI (reference sequence). The CDR3 sequence is 14 residues long. The CDR3 DNA follows: TGTGCCAGCCTTTTCTCGACAGCGAACACTGAAGCTTTCTTT. This sequence encodes CASLFSTANTEAFF.

The rearrangement links TRBV28 to TRBJ2-1, with 11 bases aligning to TRBD1. Looked up from germline, CDR1 is MDHEN and CDR2 is SYDVKM. The CDR3 is made up of 15 amino acids. Trimming at V came to 6 bases and at J to 9 bases, leaving 10 bases not matched to a gene. Here the CDR3 reads CASRSPGQGVGEQFF. As DNA, the CDR3 is TGTGCCAGCAGATCTCCGGGACAGGGGGTAGGTGAGCAGTTCTTC.

This clone was seen only a few times. V is TRBV6-6 and J is TRBJ2-7; D is undetermined. The CDR3 runs 16 residues. V lost 6 bases and J lost 5, with 23 bases in between. The V gene's germline CDR1 is MNHNY and CDR2 SVGAGI (reference sequence). CDR3 sequence (DNA): TGTGCCAGCAGCCACCTAAGTAGGGAAGTTCGGGACGAGCAGTACTTC. Protein: CASSHLSREVRDEQYF.

V gene TRBV9 combines with J gene TRBJ1-5; 7 positions match TRBD1. Germline trimming cut 3 bases from V and 9 bases from J; bases unmatched to any gene: 15. This CDR3 region has 16 residues. CDR1 SGDLS and CDR2 YYNGEE come from the germline V gene. The CDR3 is CASSAGTDTMIWPQHF. The DNA of the CDR3 is TGTGCCAGCAGCGCCGGGACAGATACCATGATCTGGCCCCAGCATTTT.